The entry that follows covers one TCR beta chain sequence. The antigen remains unidentified. Germline V gene sequence: CDR1 SNHLY, CDR2 FYNNEI. The CDR3 loop spans 16 amino acids. The V end lost 6 bases, the J end lost 1 base, and 15 bases lay between the germline ends. This record comes from a study of blood T cells in healthy people across ages. Sample-barcoded 5' priming and a J-beta primer mix drove a second PCR of 7 to 11 cycles. TCRdb called the 5' RACE reads again in MiXCR, with one record for every CDR3 protein. The sample includes around 780,000 distinct CDR3 sequences, about a quarter of them seen just once. Study outcomes and limitations: Older age coincided with a roughly linear decline in TCR beta diversity per million T cells. Relative to aged donors, long-lived donors carried more naive CD4+ cells and displayed higher diversity.

This same sample was also taken into another study, of T cells of mothers and their children. That source reports: Some 2.8 million TCR beta reads per child versus over 8 million per mother.

The TCR sequence derives from a boy aged 5-17 years in good health. The J gene is TRBJ1-4, the V gene TRBV2, with no clear D. The specimen sequenced was blood. The CDR3 spells CASSRGKGGTNEKLFF. Here the CDR3 DNA reads TGTGCCAGCAGCCGGGGAAAGGGAGGAACTAATGAAAAACTGTTTTTT.